This T cell receptor beta chain was sequenced during a study of T cell changes during pregnancy in multiple sclerosis. The length of the CDR3 is 15 residues. V dropped 3 bases and J dropped 4 bases, with 13 bases sitting between them. Germline CDR1 and CDR2: LNHDA and SQIVND (reference sequence). Produced via immunoSEQ multiplex PCR; TCRdb's table is partial and in-frame only. In the table there are about 47,000 clones, more than 80% of which are singletons. The TCR sequence derives from a female donor with multiple sclerosis, enrolled in a pregnancy study. The V gene is TRBV19, the J gene TRBJ1-5, with D perhaps matching TRBD1 (6 bases). Sequenced here: CD8+ T cells from peripheral blood mononuclear cells, sampled in the second trimester of pregnancy. CDR3 in DNA: TGTGCCAGTAGTATGACGAGGGGGGGAAATCAGCCCCAGCATTTT. It translates to CASSMTRGGNQPQHF.